Shown below are 28 T cell receptor beta chains from a single sample sequenced in a study of cytomegalovirus exposure and HLA in healthy donors. The PCR ran on 60 Vbeta and 13 Jbeta primers. The repertoire was sequenced with immunoSEQ multiplex PCR; TCRdb's copy has only in-frame clones and lacks some. The sample contains 100,000 to 150,000 clones, roughly 83% of which appear only once. Sequenced input: PBMCs. The receptor source for this set is a man younger than 30 in good health and CMV-seropositive.

The rearrangement uses TRBV5-1 and TRBJ2-7, with TRBD1 matching 7 bases. This CDR3 contains 17 residues. CDR1 SGHRS and CDR2 YFSETQ come from the germline V gene. J gave up 6 bases and V 2 bases, and 17 bases lay outside the gene matches. CDR3 DNA sequence: TGCGCCAGCAGCTTTTCGACGGGAACAGGGGCGAAGGGCGAGCAGTACTTC. Protein product: CASSFSTGTGAKGEQYF. Variable domain in full (rest from reference TRBV5-1 and TRBJ2-7): KAGVTQTPRYLIKTRGQQVTLSCSPISGHRSVSWYQQTPGQGLQFLFEYFSETQRNKGNFPGRFSGRQFSNSRSEMNVSTLELGDSALYLCASSFSTGTGAKGEQYFGPGTRLTVT.

This chain joins TRBV11-3 and TRBJ2-7; TRBD2 matches at 12 bases. Germline values: CDR1 SGHNT, CDR2 YENEEA. V lost 5 bases and J lost 3; bases outside the gene matches: 5. The CDR3 runs to 15 residues. The DNA of the CDR3 is TGTGCCAGCAGCAATGGACTAGCGGGGTACTACGAGCAGTACTTC. It specifies CASSNGLAGYYEQYF.

This chain joins TRBV2 and TRBJ1-1, with D possibly being TRBD1 (6 bases). Trimming stripped 4 bases from V and 0 bases from J, with 18 bases between. CDR3 length: 17 amino acids. Looked up from germline, CDR1 is SNHLY and CDR2 is FYNNEI. The CDR3 DNA follows: TGTGCCAGCAGTGGGGGTCCCGGGGGGGGCATGAACACTGAAGCTTTCTTT. Translation: CASSGGPGGGMNTEAFF.

This chain joins TRBV7-8 and TRBJ1-1; unclear D gene. V was cut by 5 bases and J by 7 bases, with 17 bases left in between. The CDR3 sequence is 14 residues long. Germline values: CDR1 SGHVS, CDR2 FQNEAQ. As DNA, the CDR3 is TGTGCCAGCAGCCCCGGTCGGGTTGAGGGTGAAGCTTTCTTT. Its protein is CASSPGRVEGEAFF.

The chain joins TRBV28 to TRBJ2-1; 8 bases align to TRBD1. Unmatched junction bases numbered 6, after V lost 10 bases and J lost 4 bases. Per the germline V gene, CDR1 is MDHEN and CDR2 is SYDVKM. The CDR3 is made up of 13 amino acids. In nucleotides, the CDR3 is TGTGCCATCCGGACAGGGAATTACAATGAGCAGTTCTTC. Translating it yields CAIRTGNYNEQFF.

This clone was observed once. V is TRBV5-1 and J is TRBJ2-3, with TRBD1 matching 7 bases. This CDR3 has 16 amino acids. V was clipped by 4 bases and J by 2 bases; unmatched bases: 10. Germline V CDR1 and CDR2: SGHRS, YFSETQ. CDR3 protein: CASSPGKGQNTDTQYF. CDR3 nucleotide sequence: TGCGCCAGCAGCCCGGGGAAGGGACAGAACACAGATACGCAGTATTTT.

This chain links TRBV9 with TRBJ2-1, with TRBD2 matching 7 bases. CDR1 is SGDLS, CDR2 YYNGEE, per germline. The CDR3 totals 16 residues. J lost 4 bases, V lost 0 bases, and 7 bases had no gene match. This CDR3 is CASSVEFSGLYNEQFF. The CDR3 DNA is TGTGCCAGCAGCGTAGAGTTTAGCGGGTTATACAATGAGCAGTTCTTC. Combining the CDR3 with reference TRBV9 and TRBJ2-1 gives the whole variable domain DSGVTQTPKHLITATGQRVTLRCSPRSGDLSVYWYQQSLDQGLQFLIQYYNGEERAKGNILERFSAQQFPDLHSELNLSSLELGDSALYFCASSVEFSGLYNEQFFGPGTRLTVL.

This clone was recorded only once. V is TRBV5-4 and J is TRBJ1-1; TRBD1 might be the D (6 bases). The V gene's germline CDR1 is SGHNT and CDR2 YYREEE (reference sequence). The CDR3 contains 15 residues. Trimming cost V 7 bases and J 1 base, with 17 bases left between them. The CDR3 reads CASQKRGGTNTEAFF. The CDR3 DNA reads as TGTGCCAGCCAAAAAAGGGGGGGAACGAACACTGAAGCTTTCTTT.

The chain is built from TRBV7-9 and TRBJ1-1; the D is unclear. Germline CDR1 and CDR2: SEHNR and FQNEAQ (reference sequence). This CDR3 has 15 residues. Trimming removed 5 bases at V and 5 bases at J, with 18 bases between. CDR3 coding DNA: TGTGCCAGCAGCCGGGGAGAAGGCGGTGGGACTGAAGCTTTCTTT. Translated, it gives CASSRGEGGGTEAFF.

The chain has TRBV30 and TRBJ2-3; TRBD1 might be the D (6 bases). Germline assignment: CDR1 GTSNPN and CDR2 SVGIG (reference sequence). The CDR3 is 12 residues long. Trimming shortened V by 4 bases and J by 4 bases, and 9 bases separated the two germline ends. The CDR3 is CAWNRDADTQYF. Written as DNA, the CDR3 is TGTGCCTGGAACAGGGATGCAGATACGCAGTATTTT. Variable domain in full (rest from reference TRBV30 and TRBJ2-3): SQTIHQWPATLVQPVGSPLSLECTVEGTSNPNLYWYRQAAGRGLQLLFYSVGIGQISSEVPQNLSASRPQDRQFILSSKKLLLSDSGFYLCAWNRDADTQYFGPGTRLTVL.

The chain employs TRBV6-5 and TRBJ2-7; 8 nucleotides agree with TRBD2. This CDR3 region has 15 residues. Germline assignment: CDR1 MNHEY and CDR2 SVGAGI. J gave up 7 bases and V 6 bases, and 14 bases lay outside the gene matches. CDR3 sequence reads: CASRVSERGPGEQYF. Written as DNA, the CDR3 is TGTGCCAGCAGGGTGTCTGAGCGGGGGCCCGGGGAGCAGTACTTC.

The chain joins TRBV7-2 to TRBJ1-6; D not certain. There are 15 residues in the CDR3. The V end was cut by 1 base, the J end by 4 bases, with 8 bases between. Germline V gene sequence: CDR1 SGHTA, CDR2 FQGNSA. In DNA, the CDR3 is TGTGCCAGCAGCTTAGGTTCCCGTTATAATTCACCCCTCCACTTT. Translated, it gives CASSLGSRYNSPLHF.

This clone was counted once. The rearrangement joins TRBV27 to TRBJ1-2; 8 bases are a match to TRBD1. The CDR3 spans 17 residues. The junction had 14 bases not matched to a gene; V was cut back by 0 bases and J by 8 bases. Germline CDR1 reads MNHEY; CDR2 reads SMNVEV (reference sequence). The CDR3 spells CASSLSPDRERAWGYTF. CDR3 bases: TGTGCCAGCAGTTTATCACCGGACAGGGAAAGGGCTTGGGGCTACACCTTC.

V usage is TRBV7-6 and J usage is TRBJ1-2; the D gene is possibly TRBD1 (6 bases). The germline CDR1 and CDR2 sequences are SGHVS and FNYEAQ. The V gene lost 5 bases and the J gene lost 5 bases, with 15 bases spanning the gap. The CDR3 covers 14 residues. Written as DNA, the CDR3 is TGTGCCAGCAGCCTACTAGGGCAGGGGTATGGCTACACCTTC. The encoded protein is CASSLLGQGYGYTF.

Here the CDR3 DNA reads TGTGCCAGCAGCCCGAACAGGGAAACCGAGCAGTACTTC. Protein sequence: CASSPNRETEQYF. This rearrangement joins TRBV11-2 to TRBJ2-7; weak D call: TRBD1 (6 bases). This CDR3 is built from 13 residues. V shed 5 bases and J shed 6 bases, with 14 bases lying between them. From germline, CDR1 is SGHAT and CDR2 FQNNGV. Complete variable domain (other parts from reference TRBV11-2 and TRBJ2-7): EAGVAQSPRYKIIEKRQSVAFWCNPISGHATLYWYQQILGQGPKLLIQFQNNGVVDDSQLPKDRFSAERLKGVDSTLKIQPAKLEDSAVYLCASSPNRETEQYFGPGTRLTVT.

The chain uses TRBV5-4 and TRBJ1-2, with unresolved D. Trimming left V 4 bases short and J 3 bases short, with 10 bases between. The CDR3 extends over 13 amino acids. Per the germline V gene, CDR1 is SGHNT and CDR2 is YYREEE (reference sequence). The CDR3 coding sequence is TGTGCCAGCAGCCGCGGGCAGGACTATGGCTACACCTTC. It yields the protein CASSRGQDYGYTF.

This clone was found once. The J gene is TRBJ2-3, the V gene TRBV4-2; 10 bases fit TRBD2. Germline-derived CDR1 and CDR2 are LGHNA and YNFKEQ. CDR3 length equals 16 residues. V was clipped by 4 bases and J by 3 bases; unmatched bases: 7. The CDR3 loop reads CASSRPSGGPTDTQYF. DNA for the CDR3: TGTGCCAGCAGCCGTCCTAGCGGGGGCCCGACAGATACGCAGTATTTT.

The table lists this clone with a count of one. The chain employs TRBV7-9 and TRBJ2-5, with 7 positions matching TRBD1. With 5 bases clipped from V and 2 bases from J, the junction kept 20 bases outside the gene matches. CDR1 is SEHNR, CDR2 FQNEAQ, per germline (reference sequence). This CDR3 has 19 amino acids. CDR3 residues: CASSPKGGLRDTRQETQYF. In DNA, the CDR3 is TGTGCCAGCAGCCCCAAAGGGGGCCTACGGGACACCCGACAAGAGACCCAGTACTTC. The complete variable domain, with remaining parts taken from reference TRBV7-9 and TRBJ2-5, reads DTGVSQNPRHKITKRGQNVTFRCDPISEHNRLYWYRQTLGQGPEFLTYFQNEAQLEKSRLLSDRFSAERPKGSFSTLEIQRTEQGDSAMYLCASSPKGGLRDTRQETQYFGPGTRLLVL.

The chain is built from TRBV19 and TRBJ2-4; 8 bases map to TRBD1. This CDR3 is 14 amino acids long. The trim removed 4 bases at V and 5 bases at J, leaving 4 bases unmatched. CDR1 and CDR2 (germline): LNHDA, SQIVND (reference sequence). As DNA, the CDR3 is TGTGCCAGTAGTACAACAGGGGGGCAAAACATTCAGTACTTC. As protein: CASSTTGGQNIQYF.

This chain links TRBV29-1 with TRBJ2-1; D is unresolved. The CDR3 loop spans 15 amino acids. CDR1 is SQVTM, CDR2 ANQGSEA, per germline. Between the trimmed V and J ends, which lost 5 bases and 0 bases, there was a span of 14 bases. CDR3 amino acids: CSVFGFTSSYNEQFF. CDR3 nucleotide sequence: TGCAGCGTTTTCGGGTTCACCAGCTCCTACAATGAGCAGTTCTTC.

The chain joins TRBV28 to TRBJ2-7; 7 bases are a match to TRBD1. The CDR3 is 14 residues long. The V segment lost 3 bases and the J segment 4 bases; nucleotides outside the gene matches: 6. Germline V gene sequence: CDR1 MDHEN, CDR2 SYDVKM. The CDR3 protein is CASSFRGLLYEQYF. Here the CDR3 DNA reads TGTGCCAGCAGTTTTAGGGGGCTCCTTTACGAGCAGTACTTC.

A single count supports this clone. The rearrangement joins TRBV5-1 to TRBJ1-6; D is unclear. The V and J ends lost 6 bases and 5 bases respectively, with 15 bases between them. The length of the CDR3 is 15 residues. Looked up from germline, CDR1 is SGHRS and CDR2 is YFSETQ. CDR3 loop: CASKEMINNNSPLHF. Written as DNA, the CDR3 is TGCGCCAGCAAGGAGATGATTAACAATAATTCACCCCTCCACTTT.

The chain couples TRBV4-1 to TRBJ2-2; 9 bases are a match to TRBD2. Germline V lookup: CDR1 MGHRA, CDR2 YSYEKL. The V segment lost 3 bases and the J segment 2 bases; nucleotides outside the gene matches: 7. The CDR3 loop spans 17 amino acids. Here the CDR3 reads CASSQVLAGTNTGELFF. CDR3 bases: TGCGCCAGCAGCCAGGTTCTAGCGGGGACAAACACCGGGGAGCTGTTTTTT.

The chain links TRBV6-6 to TRBJ1-1, with D hard to call. The V end was cut by 8 bases, the J end by 0 bases, with 10 bases between. The CDR3 totals 13 residues. Per germline, CDR1 MNHNY and CDR2 SVGAGI (reference sequence). CDR3 in DNA: TGTGCCAGCTCTCCAGCGATGAACACTGAAGCTTTCTTT. This translates into CASSPAMNTEAFF.

The rearrangement joins TRBV9 to TRBJ2-1, with 9 nucleotides matching TRBD1. The germline CDR1 and CDR2 sequences are SGDLS and YYNGEE. The CDR3 totals 14 residues. J lost 9 bases, V lost 5 bases, and 9 bases had no gene match. This CDR3 is CASRPGQGDTEQFF. DNA of the CDR3: TGTGCCAGCAGACCGGGACAGGGAGATACTGAGCAGTTCTTC.

This rearrangement joins TRBV5-1 to TRBJ2-1, with 9 nucleotides matching TRBD2. The CDR3 extends over 16 amino acids. V lost 0 bases to trimming and J lost 10 bases; unmatched junction nucleotides: 11. CDR1 SGHRS and CDR2 YFSETQ come from the germline V gene. The CDR3 DNA reads as TGCGCCAGCAGCTTGGCCCCAGCGGGGGGCGCGTGGGAGCAGTTCTTC. As protein: CASSLAPAGGAWEQFF.

The V and J genes are TRBV7-9 and TRBJ1-6; TRBD1 might be the D (6 bases). V gave up 2 bases and J gave up 10 bases, with 15 bases separating them. Germline V lookup: CDR1 SEHNR, CDR2 FQNEAQ (reference sequence). CDR3 size: 15 residues. DNA of the CDR3: TGTGCCAGCAGCTTACTAACAGGGTCGAGCTCACCCCTCCACTTT. It specifies CASSLLTGSSSPLHF.

The CDR3 DNA is TGCGCCAGCAGCCGACATTGGACGAACACCGGGGAGCTGTTTTTT. This sequence encodes CASSRHWTNTGELFF. This chain uses TRBV4-1 with TRBJ2-2; D ambiguous. Looked up from germline, CDR1 is MGHRA and CDR2 is YSYEKL. This CDR3 contains 15 residues. Trimming pared 4 bases from V and 0 bases from J, leaving 9 bases between.